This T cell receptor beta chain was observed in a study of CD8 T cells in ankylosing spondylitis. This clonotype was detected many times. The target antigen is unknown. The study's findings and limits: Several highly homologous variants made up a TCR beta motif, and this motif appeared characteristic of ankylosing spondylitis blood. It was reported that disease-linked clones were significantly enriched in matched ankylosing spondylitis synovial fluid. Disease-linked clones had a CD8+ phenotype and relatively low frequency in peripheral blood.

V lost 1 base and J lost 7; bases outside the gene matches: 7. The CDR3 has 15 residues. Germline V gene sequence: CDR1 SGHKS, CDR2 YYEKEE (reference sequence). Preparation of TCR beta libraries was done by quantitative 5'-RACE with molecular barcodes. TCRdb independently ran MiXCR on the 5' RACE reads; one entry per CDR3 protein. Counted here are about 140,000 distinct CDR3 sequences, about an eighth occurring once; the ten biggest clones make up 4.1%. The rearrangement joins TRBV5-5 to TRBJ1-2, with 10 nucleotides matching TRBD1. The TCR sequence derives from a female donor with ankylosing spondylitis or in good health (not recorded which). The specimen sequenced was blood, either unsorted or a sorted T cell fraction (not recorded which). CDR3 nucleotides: TGTGCCAGCAGCTTGTCCGGGACAGGGGCGGGTGGCTACACCTTC. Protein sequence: CASSLSGTGAGGYTF.